The 18 T cell receptor beta chains below were found in one sample sequenced in a study of blood T cells in healthy people across ages. A second PCR of 7 to 11 cycles used a sample-barcoded 5' primer and a J-beta primer mix. Each CDR3 protein gets one entry after TCRdb re-called the 5' RACE reads with MiXCR. The repertoire holds some 760,000 distinct CDR3 sequences, around 25% seen once, with 9.4% in the top ten. The sample was also reused in another study, on T cells of mothers and their children.

Sequencing was done on a sample of blood. The receptors stem from a boy aged 5-17 years in good health.

V gene TRBV28 combines with J gene TRBJ1-2; D gene unclear. V lost 3 bases, J lost 0 bases, and 11 bases lay in between. This CDR3 contains 15 residues. The V gene's germline CDR1 is MDHEN and CDR2 SYDVKM. The DNA for the CDR3 is TGTGCCAGCAGTTTTCAGCTCCTAGCTAACTATGGCTACACCTTC. This gives the protein CASSFQLLANYGYTF.

This clonotype was seen at least ten times. V usage is TRBV6-5 and J usage is TRBJ1-2; D ambiguous. Trimming stripped 2 bases from V and 7 bases from J, with 5 bases between. This CDR3 contains 11 residues. CDR1 is MNHEY, CDR2 SVGAGI, per germline. The CDR3 reads CASSYGVGYTF. DNA for the CDR3: TGTGCCAGCAGTTACGGGGTTGGCTACACCTTC.

The genes are TRBV12-3 or TRBV12-4 and TRBJ1-4; TRBD1 might be the D (5 bases). This CDR3 comprises 16 residues. V was trimmed by 0 bases and J by 2 bases, leaving 10 bases between them. The CDR3 loop reads CASSLASGTTNEKLFF. CDR3 DNA sequence: TGTGCCAGCAGTTTAGCCTCAGGGACTACTAATGAAAAACTGTTTTTT.

This clonotype has only a few counts. This rearrangement joins TRBV29-1 to TRBJ2-5, with D maybe TRBD1 (6 bases). The DNA end favors TRBJ2-1, so the J call may be wrong. The CDR3 extends over 12 amino acids. Germline CDR1 reads SQVTM; CDR2 reads ANQGSEA. CDR3 bases: TGCAGCGCCGACCGCGGTGGGACAGAGCAGTTCTTC. It encodes CSADRGGTEQFF.

The chain uses TRBV19 and TRBJ2-5; no firm D call. Germline CDR1 reads LNHDA; CDR2 reads SQIVND (reference sequence). Between the trimmed V and J ends, which lost 4 bases and 1 base, there was a span of 7 bases. The CDR3 runs to 13 residues. DNA for the CDR3: TGTGCCAGTAGTAGTCGGACCCAAGAGACCCAGTACTTC. Translation: CASSSRTQETQYF.

On this clonotype: Given a much more abundant clone one base away, this may be a read error. Written as DNA, the CDR3 is TGTGCCGGCAGTTTGAATCCCGAGCGGGAGGAAGAGACCCAGTACTTC. Amino acids: CAGSLNPEREEETQYF. The chain employs TRBV28 and TRBJ2-5, with 9 bases that match TRBD2. Germline V gene data show CDR1 as MDHEN and CDR2 as SYDVKM. This CDR3 comprises 16 residues. Supplemented by reference TRBV28 and TRBJ2-5, the full variable domain reads DVKVTQSSRYLVKRTGEKVFLECVQDMDHENMFWYRQDPGLGLRLIYFSYDVKMKEKGDIPEGYSVSREKKERFSLILESASTNQTSMYLCAGSLNPEREEETQYFGPGTRLLVL.

This chain connects TRBV14 to TRBJ2-1, with TRBD2 matching over 13 bases. The CDR3 sequence is 18 residues long. Looked up from germline, CDR1 is SGHDN and CDR2 is FVKESK. With V trimmed by 2 bases and J by 2 bases, 6 bases remained unmatched. CDR3 DNA: TGTGCCAGCAGCCAAACTAGGGGACTAGCGGGGCCCTACAATGAGCAGTTCTTC. It is translated as CASSQTRGLAGPYNEQFF. Drawing the rest from reference TRBV14 and TRBJ2-1, the complete variable domain is EAGVTQFPSHSVIEKGQTVTLRCDPISGHDNLYWYRRVMGKEIKFLLHFVKESKQDESGMPNNRFLAERTGGTYSTLKVQPAELEDSGVYFCASSQTRGLAGPYNEQFFGPGTRLTVL.

V usage is TRBV9 and J usage is TRBJ1-3; tentative D call: TRBD1 (5 bases). Germline values: CDR1 SGDLS, CDR2 YYNGEE. The V and J ends lost 4 bases and 6 bases respectively, with 17 bases between them. The CDR3 contains 15 residues. This CDR3 is CASSPHAGWENTIYF. CDR3 DNA sequence: TGTGCCAGCAGCCCTCACGCAGGGTGGGAAAACACCATATATTTT. Full variable domain (rest looked up from reference TRBV9 and TRBJ1-3): DSGVTQTPKHLITATGQRVTLRCSPRSGDLSVYWYQQSLDQGLQFLIQYYNGEERAKGNILERFSAQQFPDLHSELNLSSLELGDSALYFCASSPHAGWENTIYFGEGSWLTVV.

The chain uses TRBV20-1 and TRBJ1-1; no firm D call. Germline CDR1 is DFQATT and CDR2 is SNEGSKA (reference sequence). V gave up 3 bases and J gave up 0 bases, with 14 bases separating them. The CDR3 is 15 amino acids. CDR3 residues: CSASTSTIMNTEAFF. As DNA, the CDR3 is TGCAGTGCTAGTACCAGTACCATTATGAACACTGAAGCTTTCTTT.

V gene TRBV12-3 or TRBV12-4 combines with J gene TRBJ2-7; the match to TRBD1 covers 7 bases. After removal of 0 bases from V and 4 bases from J, the junction contained 6 bases not matched to a gene. The CDR3 consists of 15 residues. The CDR3 nucleotides read TGTGCCAGCAGTTTAGCGACAGGGTCAGGATACGAGCAGTACTTC. Translation gives CASSLATGSGYEQYF.

In its sample, this clonotype was seen a few times. The chain links TRBV14 to TRBJ2-2; 7 bases are a match to TRBD1. From germline, CDR1 is SGHDN and CDR2 FVKESK. V was clipped by 4 bases and J by 2 bases; unmatched bases: 7. The CDR3 consists of 16 residues. The CDR3 reads CASSLPGTVNTGELFF. CDR3 DNA sequence: TGTGCCAGCAGCCTTCCCGGGACAGTAAACACCGGGGAGCTGTTTTTT. The variable domain in full, with the rest retrieved from reference TRBV14 and TRBJ2-2, is EAGVTQFPSHSVIEKGQTVTLRCDPISGHDNLYWYRRVMGKEIKFLLHFVKESKQDESGMPNNRFLAERTGGTYSTLKVQPAELEDSGVYFCASSLPGTVNTGELFFGEGSRLTVL.

This clonotype was counted between two and nine times. The J gene is TRBJ1-2, the V gene TRBV29-1, with D perhaps TRBD1 (6 bases). The CDR3 runs to 12 residues. V was pared by 4 bases and J by 4 bases, with 10 bases between. Germline assignment: CDR1 SQVTM and CDR2 ANQGSEA. In DNA form, the CDR3 reads TGCAGCGTTGGGACAGATCTCTATGGCTACACCTTC. This translates into CSVGTDLYGYTF. The full variable domain, rest sourced from reference TRBV29-1 and TRBJ1-2, is SAVISQKPSRDICQRGTSLTIQCQVDSQVTMMFWYRQQPGQSLTLIATANQGSEATYESGFVIDKFPISRPNLTFSTLTVSNMSPEDSSIYLCSVGTDLYGYTFGSGTRLTVV.

This clonotype has just one count. As DNA, the CDR3 is TGCAGCGTTGAAGACACAGGGGCCTATGGCTACACCTTC. It is translated as CSVEDTGAYGYTF. This chain connects TRBV29-1 to TRBJ1-2, with TRBD1 identical over 7 bases. CDR1 and CDR2 (germline): SQVTM, ANQGSEA. With V trimmed by 0 bases and J by 4 bases, 2 bases remained unmatched. The CDR3 consists of 13 residues.

This chain uses TRBV6-6 with TRBJ2-2, with unresolved D. The length of the CDR3 is 15 residues. From germline, CDR1 is MNHNY and CDR2 SVGAGI (reference sequence). Trimming removed 2 bases at V and 2 bases at J, with 9 bases between. The CDR3 spells CASSYARGNTGELFF. Here the CDR3 DNA reads TGTGCCAGCAGTTACGCTAGAGGAAACACCGGGGAGCTGTTTTTT.

This clonotype occurred once. The rearrangement links TRBV29-1 to TRBJ2-1, with 8 positions matching TRBD1. The CDR3 runs 12 residues. After removal of 4 bases from V and 5 bases from J, the junction contained 1 base not matched to a gene. Germline assignment: CDR1 SQVTM and CDR2 ANQGSEA. The CDR3 spells CSVARGHNEQFF. The DNA of the CDR3 is TGCAGCGTTGCCAGGGGGCACAATGAGCAGTTCTTC.

The V and J genes are TRBV6-2 or TRBV6-3 and TRBJ2-4; 9 bases agree with TRBD2. The V gene's germline CDR1 is MNHEY and CDR2 SVGEGT. The CDR3 runs to 13 residues. V shed 6 bases, J shed 7 bases, and the junction held 4 bases outside the gene matches. In nucleotides, the CDR3 is TGTGCCAGCAGGTCCAGCGGGGGGAACATTCAGTACTTC. As protein: CASRSSGGNIQYF.

In this sample, this clonotype turned up a few times. The CDR3 reads CASSWVSGYTF. In nucleotides, the CDR3 is TGTGCCAGCAGCTGGGTAAGCGGCTACACCTTC. The chain combines TRBV5-6 with TRBJ1-2; D not resolved. This CDR3 has 11 amino acids. V was clipped by 3 bases and J by 8 bases, with 8 bases between them. Germline CDR1 reads SGHDT; CDR2 reads YYEEEE.

The sample holds one count of this clonotype. The rearrangement uses TRBV15 and TRBJ2-6; 11 bases line up with TRBD1. The V and J ends lost 0 bases and 4 bases, in that order; junction bases with no gene match: 2. From germline, CDR1 is LNHNV and CDR2 YYDKDF (reference sequence). This CDR3 is built from 17 residues. CDR3 amino acids: CATSREDRGLGANVLTF. CDR3 sequence (DNA): TGTGCCACCAGCAGAGAGGACAGGGGGCTAGGGGCCAACGTCCTGACTTTC.